This TCR beta chain derives from a study of memory CD8 T cells in hepatitis C reinfection (dated by TCRdb to between 2016 and 2019). For context, the study as a whole: Of the five donors, three spontaneously resolved two consecutive HCV infections, and two cleared a primary infection but developed chronic infection after reinfection. In the reinfection study, participants who had previously resolved an HCV infection were followed up every 3 months. An HCV reinfection was defined as a positive HCV RNA test that came after two negative tests taken at least 60 days apart. The TCR beta repertoire of virus-specific CD8 T cells was tracked longitudinally in about five donors across an HCV reinfection episode. Between about 2008 and 2012, five reinfection cases with stored pre-reinfection samples were identified. Samples from before reinfection were taken anywhere from 55 to 20 weeks prior to reinfection being detected. Broad study findings and their caveats: With only four to six donors, the study could not reach definitive conclusions about public clonotypes linked to secondary clearance.

The CDR3, cysteine through phenylalanine, is 15 amino acids long. CDR3 DNA is the only sequence kept; it has 45 bases, read in frame from the first base. V is clipped by 4 bases and J by 4 bases, and the sequence between their germline boundaries is 16 bases long. Taken from the germline V gene, the CDR1 and CDR2 loops are MNHEY and SVGAGI. The library was made by the immunoSEQ multiplex PCR assay. Genomic DNA was pulled from the sorted cells, and the automated high-throughput method of Adaptive Biotechnologies was used to sequence the TCR beta V, D and J regions. A two-step, bias-controlled multiplex PCR was used to amplify the CDR3 regions. Amplified TCR beta libraries were sequenced on an Illumina instrument. Turning to the authors' computational methods: Demultiplexed reads were processed to lower amplification and sequencing bias, and the IMGT database was used to assign CDR3 sequences to gene families. Repertoire data were analyzed with ImmunoSEQ software version 2.0. Clonotype lists were filtered to remove out-of-frame sequences as well as sequences containing stop codons in the CDR3. Clonotypes with a frequency below 0.01% were excluded because such clonotypes corresponded to less than one cell. To get richness, observed richness was divided by input cell number, while evenness came from dividing Shannon entropy by log observed richness. Simpson diversity and Morisita-Horn overlap indices were used to quantify repertoire diversity and similarity between time points. Clonotypes were sorted into dominant (>1%), sub-dominant (0.5-0.99%), low abundance (0.1-0.49%) or lowest abundance (<0.1%) groups. For the germline index, total nucleotide additions were subtracted from total CDR3 length, and that difference was then divided by total CDR3 length. TCRdb obtained this table from immuneACCESS and retained in-frame rearrangements with V and J assigned. These tables miss some clones; where compared with another copy, unresolved V genes account for less than half of the shortfall, and the remainder is unexplained. V, J and clone size reflect that table, while D and trimming were determined from the DNA. Within this sample are approximately 50,000 clones, with nearly 90% of them counted one time only. Over 0.95% of the sample is taken by the ten largest.

Turning to this clone: No antigen is known for it. No clone much larger than this one lies a single base away; base qualities are absent.

This specimen's time point label, per the study, means: pre-reinfection, 55 to 20 weeks before reinfection detection. Sorted cells were sequenced directly ex vivo, with no in vitro expansion before TCR sequencing. The donors were people who inject drugs and were enrolled in the Montreal Acute Hepatitis C Cohort Study (HEPCO) in Canada. As controls, total naive CD8 T cells, sorted as viable CD3+ CD8+ CD45RO-, were obtained from a couple of donors at each of the three reinfection time points. Before sorting, cryopreserved peripheral blood mononuclear cells were thawed and used as the source for purifying CD8 T cells. The MACS CD8+ T cell Isolation Kit was used to enrich CD8 T cells through negative selection. A BD FACSAria II sorter with FACSDiva software was used for cell sorting, and FlowJo was used for data analysis.

The sequence joins TRBV6-5 to TRBJ1-1; no D gene can be assigned with confidence. The receptor's source is a man between 18 and 29 years old with hepatitis C virus infection. The source material was naive CD8+ T cells sorted from blood. Reading the label with the study, this specimen's cell subset or site is: total naive CD8+CD45RO- T cells. The DNA reads as follows: TGTGCCAGCAGTTTGTTCTTGGAAGGGAGCACTGAAGCTTTCTTT. Translated, it reads CASSLFLEGSTEAFF.